Following are 8 T cell receptor beta chains from one sample sequenced in a study of cytomegalovirus exposure and HLA in healthy donors. With 60 Vbeta and 13 Jbeta primers, the PCR was carried out. Assay used: immunoSEQ multiplex PCR; TCRdb lists only in-frame clones, some missing. Altogether more than 140,000 clones are present, around 80% being singletons, with the ten largest covering about 3.4%. Sequencing was done on a sample of PBMCs. These receptors came from a man aged 18 to 30 in good health and CMV-seropositive.

This chain joins TRBV19 and TRBJ2-7; D perhaps matches TRBD2 (5 bases). The length of the CDR3 is 13 residues. Trimming cost V 5 bases and J 1 base, with 9 bases left between them. CDR1 is LNHDA, CDR2 SQIVND, per germline (reference sequence). The CDR3 is CASSFGVSYEQYF. CDR3 nucleotides: TGTGCCAGTAGTTTCGGGGTGTCCTACGAGCAGTACTTC.

The rearrangement links TRBV28 to TRBJ1-5; a weak D match, TRBD1 (5 bases). Trimming pared 2 bases from V and 7 bases from J, leaving 6 bases between. The CDR3 is 12 residues long. Germline assignment: CDR1 MDHEN and CDR2 SYDVKM. CDR3 coding DNA: TGTGCCAGCAGTTTACAGGGACAGCCCCAGCATTTT. Translating gives CASSLQGQPQHF.

In this sample, this clone turned up a few times. The chain recombines TRBV28 with TRBJ1-1; TRBD1 matches at 11 bases. V shed 3 bases, J shed 3 bases, and the junction held 6 bases outside the gene matches. This CDR3 spans 16 amino acids. Germline V gene sequence: CDR1 MDHEN, CDR2 SYDVKM. CDR3 residues: CASSFLDRGPDTEAFF. Here the CDR3 DNA reads TGTGCCAGCAGTTTCCTGGACAGGGGGCCCGACACTGAAGCTTTCTTT.

This clone appeared once. This chain joins TRBV5-8 and TRBJ2-3; D might be TRBD2 (7 bases). Trimming shortened V by 4 bases and J by 5 bases, and 14 bases separated the two germline ends. CDR3 size: 14 residues. CDR1 and CDR2 (germline): SGHTS, YDEGEE. CDR3 nucleotides: TGTGCCAGCAGCCCACAGGGCGGGAGAGATACGCAGTATTTT. Translating it yields CASSPQGGRDTQYF.

The chain carries TRBV9 and TRBJ2-7; TRBD2 might be the D (6 bases). The CDR3 loop spans 15 amino acids. V lost 3 bases and J lost 2, with 15 bases in between. Germline V gene data show CDR1 as SGDLS and CDR2 as YYNGEE. The CDR3 nucleotides are TGTGCCAGCAGCGCAGGCGGCGGGATGGCCTACGAGCAGTACTTC. Translating it yields CASSAGGGMAYEQYF.

The rearrangement uses TRBV11-2 and TRBJ2-5; 7 bases match TRBD1. Unmatched junction bases numbered 6, after V lost 6 bases and J lost 5 bases. CDR3 size: 13 residues. CDR1 SGHAT and CDR2 FQNNGV come from the germline V gene. The CDR3 is CASRAGTDETQYF. The CDR3 region has the DNA TGTGCCAGCAGAGCCGGGACAGATGAGACCCAGTACTTC.

This clone was recorded once. V usage is TRBV6-5 and J usage is TRBJ1-2; 7 bases are a match to TRBD1. Germline V gives CDR1 MNHEY, CDR2 SVGAGI. CDR3 size: 13 residues. V shed 6 bases and J 8 bases; nucleotides not matched to a gene: 9. The CDR3 DNA sequence: TGTGCCAGCAGCGGCACAGGGGTGCGAGGCTACACCTTC. Residues: CASSGTGVRGYTF.

This rearrangement joins TRBV27 to TRBJ2-7; weak D call: TRBD1 (5 bases). The CDR3 is 14 residues long. The V gene lost 6 bases and the J gene lost 6 bases, with 18 bases spanning the gap. Germline V lookup: CDR1 MNHEY, CDR2 SMNVEV (reference sequence). CDR3 sequence reads: CASRPFPGSGEQYF. The DNA for the CDR3 is TGTGCCAGCAGACCCTTCCCAGGGTCGGGCGAGCAGTACTTC.